The following is a T cell receptor (beta chain) sequence with its context. Antigen specificity is unknown. Noted time point: newly diagnosed GD, antithyroid drugs for less than 3 months. PBMC RNA served as the TCR library source. This entry belongs to a study of regulatory T cells in long-lasting Graves disease. Study conclusions and caveats: Persistent disease favored TRBV28, TRBJ1-2 and TRBJ2-5.

CDR3 regions were amplified by Arm-PCR using iRepertoire HTBI primers to build TCR beta libraries. TCRdb redid the calling of the multiplex PCR reads with MiXCR, one entry per CDR3 protein. The top ten clones hold about 10% of a sample with 400,000 to 550,000 distinct CDR3 sequences, approximately 16% of them seen once. CDR3 length: 13 residues. The germline V and J ends were trimmed by 5 bases and 4 bases, with 9 bases remaining between them. Germline values: CDR1 SGHTA, CDR2 FQGNSA. These same records also appear under a second study, on T cells in Graves' hyperthyroidism and ophthalmopathy. According to that study: Each diagnosis was grounded in clinical symptoms, serum thyroxine and TRAb, thyroid ultrasound, and orbital computed tomography.

Sequenced here: peripheral blood mononuclear cells (PBMCs), sampled at new diagnosis, from a patient treated with antithyroid drugs. The source of this sequence is a woman aged 25 to 45 with Graves disease. V usage is TRBV7-2 and J usage is TRBJ1-5; D possibly corresponds to TRBD1 (5 bases). DNA of the CDR3: TGTGCCAGCAGCCGGGGCAGGAATCAGCCCCAGCATTTT. The encoded protein is CASSRGRNQPQHF.